The clone carrying this T cell receptor beta chain was counted only a few times. Antigen: not known. The sample is drawn from a study of T-cell memory formation after mild COVID-19. At the level of the study: The TCR clusters were mostly specific to one donor. Study outcomes and limitations: SARS-CoV-2 specificity of second-wave clones peaking day 37 was unconfirmed.

From the 5' RACE reads, TCRdb called clonotypes with MiXCR, one entry per CDR3 protein. The table records a few hundred thousand distinct CDR3 sequences, about 20% of them present only once. The sequenced sample was PBMCs or a T cell subset sorted from them (not recorded which). The receptor was isolated from a man between 18 and 29 years old who had mild COVID-19 (a few samples of this study predate the infection). Cell type and time point are not known.

The CDR3 DNA reads TGTGCCAGCAGTCCACAGGGGGCGGGCGAGCAGTACGTC. Translating gives CASSPQGAGEQYV. This chain uses TRBV6-6 with TRBJ2-7; TRBD1 matches at 9 bases. Trimming cost V 5 bases and J 6 bases; bases outside gene matches: 5. Germline V gene lookup returns CDR1 MNHNY and CDR2 SVGAGI (reference sequence). The CDR3 has 13 residues.